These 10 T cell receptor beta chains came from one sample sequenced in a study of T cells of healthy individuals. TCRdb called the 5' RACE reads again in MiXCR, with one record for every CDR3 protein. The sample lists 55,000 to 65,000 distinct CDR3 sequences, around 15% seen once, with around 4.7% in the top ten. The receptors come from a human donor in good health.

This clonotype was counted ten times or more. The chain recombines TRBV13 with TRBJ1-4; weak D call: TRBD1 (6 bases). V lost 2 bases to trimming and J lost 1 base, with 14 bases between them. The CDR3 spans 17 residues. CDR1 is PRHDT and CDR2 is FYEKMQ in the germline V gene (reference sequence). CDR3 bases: TGTGCCAGCAGCTTAAAAGGTCGGGGGCGAACTAATGAAAAACTGTTTTTT. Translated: CASSLKGRGRTNEKLFF.

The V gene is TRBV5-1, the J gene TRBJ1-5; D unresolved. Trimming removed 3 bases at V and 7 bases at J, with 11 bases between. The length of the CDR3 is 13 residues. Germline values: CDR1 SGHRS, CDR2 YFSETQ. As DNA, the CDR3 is TGCGCCAGCAGCTCCCGAGTGGGCCAGCCCCAGCATTTT. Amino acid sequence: CASSSRVGQPQHF.

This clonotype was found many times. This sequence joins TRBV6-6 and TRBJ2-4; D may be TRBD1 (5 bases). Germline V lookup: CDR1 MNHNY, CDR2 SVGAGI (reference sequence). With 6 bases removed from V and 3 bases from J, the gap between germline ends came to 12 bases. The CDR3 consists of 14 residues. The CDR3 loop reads CASSAADSKNIQYF. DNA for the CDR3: TGTGCCAGCAGCGCTGCCGACAGCAAAAACATTCAGTACTTC.

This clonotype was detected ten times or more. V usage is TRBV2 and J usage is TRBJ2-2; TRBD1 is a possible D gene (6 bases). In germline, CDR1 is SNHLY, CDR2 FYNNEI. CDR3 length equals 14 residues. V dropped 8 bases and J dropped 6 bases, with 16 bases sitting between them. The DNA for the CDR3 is TGTGCCAGCTCCATCAGGGGTTTGCCCGGGGAGCTGTTTTTT. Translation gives CASSIRGLPGELFF.

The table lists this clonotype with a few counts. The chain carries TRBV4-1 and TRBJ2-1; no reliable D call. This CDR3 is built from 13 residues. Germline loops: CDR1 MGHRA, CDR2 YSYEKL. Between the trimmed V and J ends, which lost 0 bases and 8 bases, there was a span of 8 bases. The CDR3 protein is CASSQDRKDEQFF. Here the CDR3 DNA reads TGCGCCAGCAGCCAAGATCGTAAGGATGAGCAGTTCTTC.

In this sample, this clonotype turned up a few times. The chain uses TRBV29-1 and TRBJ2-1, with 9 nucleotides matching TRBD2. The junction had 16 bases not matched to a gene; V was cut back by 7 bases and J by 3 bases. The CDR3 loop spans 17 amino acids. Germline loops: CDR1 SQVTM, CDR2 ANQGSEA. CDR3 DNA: TGCAGCGCCGCCCCCTCGGGGTCTAGCGGGAACTACAATGAGCAGTTCTTC. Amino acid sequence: CSAAPSGSSGNYNEQFF.

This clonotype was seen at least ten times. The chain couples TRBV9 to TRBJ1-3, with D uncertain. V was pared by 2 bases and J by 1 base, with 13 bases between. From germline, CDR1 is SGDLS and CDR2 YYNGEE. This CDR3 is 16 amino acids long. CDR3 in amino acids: CASSVGPGGSGNTIYF. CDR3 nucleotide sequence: TGTGCCAGCAGCGTCGGGCCAGGCGGTTCTGGAAACACCATATATTTT.

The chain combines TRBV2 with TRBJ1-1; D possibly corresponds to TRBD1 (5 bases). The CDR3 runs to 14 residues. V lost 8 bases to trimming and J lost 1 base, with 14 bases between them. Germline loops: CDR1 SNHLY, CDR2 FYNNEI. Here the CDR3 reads CASSGRGWNTEAFF. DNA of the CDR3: TGTGCCAGCTCAGGAAGGGGCTGGAACACTGAAGCTTTCTTT.

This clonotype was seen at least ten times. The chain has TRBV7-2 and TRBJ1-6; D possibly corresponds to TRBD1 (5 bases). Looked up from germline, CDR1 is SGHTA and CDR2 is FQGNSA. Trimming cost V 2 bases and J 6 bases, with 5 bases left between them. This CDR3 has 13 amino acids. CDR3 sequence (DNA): TGTGCCAGCAGCTTACAGGGTAATTCACCCCTCCACTTT. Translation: CASSLQGNSPLHF.

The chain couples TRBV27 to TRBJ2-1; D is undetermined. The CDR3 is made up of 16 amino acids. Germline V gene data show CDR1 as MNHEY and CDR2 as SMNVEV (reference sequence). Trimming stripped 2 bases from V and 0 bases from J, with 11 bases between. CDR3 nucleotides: TGTGCCAGCAGTTTACTGCCGACGAGCTCCTACAATGAGCAGTTCTTC. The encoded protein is CASSLLPTSSYNEQFF.